This T cell receptor beta chain was observed in a study of vaccination and CD4 T cells after COVID-19. Stated treatment: roughly nine-day PBMC culture with coronavirus spike peptide pools or control peptides (ViraFEST assay). Sequencing of cultured CD4+ T cell DNA used the Oncomine TCR Beta short-read assay. TCRdb fed the PCR reads into MiXCR, producing one record per CDR3 protein. The sample has some 7,000 distinct CDR3 sequences, around 20% seen once. Remarks on this clonotype: Its antigen is unidentified.

The CDR3 totals 14 residues. J gave up 6 bases and V 7 bases, and 11 bases lay outside the gene matches. Germline V gene sequence: CDR1 LNHDA, CDR2 SQIVND (reference sequence). This specimen consisted of CD4+ T cells from blood, cultured in vitro, obtained after SARS-CoV-2 vaccination. The sequence came from a human donor who had recovered from COVID-19. The chain combines TRBV19 with TRBJ2-7; TRBD2 matches 8 bases. The CDR3 DNA follows: TGTGCCAGTAAGGGGACTAGGTCCAGTCCCGAGCAGTACTTC. Its translation: CASKGTRSSPEQYF.